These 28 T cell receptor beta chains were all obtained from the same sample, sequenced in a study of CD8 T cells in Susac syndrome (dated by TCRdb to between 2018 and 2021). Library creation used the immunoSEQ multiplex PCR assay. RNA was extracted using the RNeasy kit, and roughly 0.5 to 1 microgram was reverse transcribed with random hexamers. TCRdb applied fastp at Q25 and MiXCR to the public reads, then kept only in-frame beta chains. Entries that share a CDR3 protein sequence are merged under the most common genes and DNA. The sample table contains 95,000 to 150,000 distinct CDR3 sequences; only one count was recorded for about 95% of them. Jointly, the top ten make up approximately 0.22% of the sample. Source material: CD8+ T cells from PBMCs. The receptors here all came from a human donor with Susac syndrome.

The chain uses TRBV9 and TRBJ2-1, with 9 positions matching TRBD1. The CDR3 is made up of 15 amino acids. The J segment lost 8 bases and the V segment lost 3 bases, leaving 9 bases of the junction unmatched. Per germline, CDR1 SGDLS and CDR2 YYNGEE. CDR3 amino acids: CASSAFGQGSDEQFF. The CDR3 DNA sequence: TGTGCCAGCAGCGCCTTCGGACAGGGGAGCGATGAGCAGTTCTTC.

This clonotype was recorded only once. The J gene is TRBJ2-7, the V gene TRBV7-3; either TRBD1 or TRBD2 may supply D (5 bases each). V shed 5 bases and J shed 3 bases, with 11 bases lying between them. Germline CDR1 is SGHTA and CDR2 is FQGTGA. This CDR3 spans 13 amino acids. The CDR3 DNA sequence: TGTGCCAGCAGCCCGGGACGAGGCTACGAGCAGTACTTC. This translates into CASSPGRGYEQYF.

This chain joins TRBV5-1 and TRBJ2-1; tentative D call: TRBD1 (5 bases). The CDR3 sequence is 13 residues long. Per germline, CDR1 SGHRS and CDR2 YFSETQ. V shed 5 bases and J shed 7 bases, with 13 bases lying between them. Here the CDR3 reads CASRGEGVNEQFF. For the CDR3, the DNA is TGCGCCAGCAGGGGTGAAGGGGTTAATGAGCAGTTCTTC.

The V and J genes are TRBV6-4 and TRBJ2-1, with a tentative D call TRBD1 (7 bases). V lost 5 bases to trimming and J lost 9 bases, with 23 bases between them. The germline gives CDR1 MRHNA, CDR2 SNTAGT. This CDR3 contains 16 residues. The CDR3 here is CASSSNSEGAGGEQFF. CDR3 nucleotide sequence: TGTGCCAGCAGTTCGAACTCGGAGGGGGCTGGCGGTGAGCAGTTCTTC.

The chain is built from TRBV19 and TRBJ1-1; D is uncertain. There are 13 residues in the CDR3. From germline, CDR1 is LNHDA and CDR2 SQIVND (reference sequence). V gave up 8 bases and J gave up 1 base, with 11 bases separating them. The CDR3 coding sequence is TGTGCCAGTGGGTACACCTCGAACACTGAAGCTTTCTTT. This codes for CASGYTSNTEAFF.

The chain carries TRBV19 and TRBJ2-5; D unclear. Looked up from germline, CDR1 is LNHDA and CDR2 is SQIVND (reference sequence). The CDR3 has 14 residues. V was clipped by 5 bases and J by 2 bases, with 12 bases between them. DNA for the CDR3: TGTGCCAGTAGTGATGTTCTGGTGCAAGAGACCCAGTACTTC. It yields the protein CASSDVLVQETQYF. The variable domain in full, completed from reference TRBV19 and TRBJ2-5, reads DGGITQSPKYLFRKEGQNVTLSCEQNLNHDAMYWYRQDPGQGLRLIYYSQIVNDFQKGDIAEGYSVSREKKESFPLTVTSAQKNPTAFYLCASSDVLVQETQYFGPGTRLLVL.

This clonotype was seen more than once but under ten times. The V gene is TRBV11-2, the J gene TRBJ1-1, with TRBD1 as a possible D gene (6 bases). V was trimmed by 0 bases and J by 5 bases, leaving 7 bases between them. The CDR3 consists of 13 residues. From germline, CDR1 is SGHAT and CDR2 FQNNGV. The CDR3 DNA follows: TGTGCCAGCAGCTTAGACAGGGGAACTGAAGCTTTCTTT. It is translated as CASSLDRGTEAFF.

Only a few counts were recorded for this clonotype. CDR3 residues: CSARDLAGSSYNEQFF. The CDR3 coding sequence is TGCAGTGCTAGAGATCTGGCAGGGAGTTCCTACAATGAGCAGTTCTTC. The genes are TRBV20-1 and TRBJ2-1; D is perhaps TRBD1 or TRBD2 (5 bases each). The CDR3 is made up of 16 amino acids. Trimming stripped 0 bases from V and 1 base from J, with 13 bases between. The germline V gene encodes CDR1 DFQATT and CDR2 SNEGSKA (reference sequence).

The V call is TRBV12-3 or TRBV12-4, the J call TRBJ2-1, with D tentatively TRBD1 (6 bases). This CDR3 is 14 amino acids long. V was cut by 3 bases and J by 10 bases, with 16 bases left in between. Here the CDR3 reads CASSFSQGDMEQFF. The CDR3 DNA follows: TGTGCCAGCAGTTTTTCACAGGGCGACATGGAGCAGTTCTTC.

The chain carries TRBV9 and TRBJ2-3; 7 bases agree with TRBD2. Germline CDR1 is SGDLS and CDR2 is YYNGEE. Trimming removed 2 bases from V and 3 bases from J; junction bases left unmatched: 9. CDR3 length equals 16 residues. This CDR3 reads CASSVGSGGWTDTQYF. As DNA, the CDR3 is TGTGCCAGCAGCGTGGGGTCGGGAGGATGGACAGATACGCAGTATTTT.

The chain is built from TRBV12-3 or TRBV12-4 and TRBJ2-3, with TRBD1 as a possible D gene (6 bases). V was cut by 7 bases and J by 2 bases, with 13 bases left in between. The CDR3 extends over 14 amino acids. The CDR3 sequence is CASTQGSDTDTQYF. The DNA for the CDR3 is TGTGCCAGCACCCAGGGGTCCGACACAGATACGCAGTATTTT.

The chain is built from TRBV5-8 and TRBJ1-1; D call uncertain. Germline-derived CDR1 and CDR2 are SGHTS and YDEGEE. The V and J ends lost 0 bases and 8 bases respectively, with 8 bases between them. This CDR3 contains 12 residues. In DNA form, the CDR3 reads TGTGCCAGCAGCTTGGGTCTGCCGGAAGCTTTCTTT. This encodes CASSLGLPEAFF. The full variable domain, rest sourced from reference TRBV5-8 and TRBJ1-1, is EAGVTQSPTHLIKTRGQQATLRCSPISGHTSVYWYQQALGLGLQFLLWYDEGEERNRGNFPPRFSGRQFPNYSSELNVNALELEDSALYLCASSLGLPEAFFGQGTRLTVV.

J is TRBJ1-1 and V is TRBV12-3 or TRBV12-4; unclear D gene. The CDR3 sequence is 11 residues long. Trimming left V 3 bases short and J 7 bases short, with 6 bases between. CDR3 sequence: CASSLDGEAFF. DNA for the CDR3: TGTGCCAGCAGTTTGGACGGTGAAGCTTTCTTT.

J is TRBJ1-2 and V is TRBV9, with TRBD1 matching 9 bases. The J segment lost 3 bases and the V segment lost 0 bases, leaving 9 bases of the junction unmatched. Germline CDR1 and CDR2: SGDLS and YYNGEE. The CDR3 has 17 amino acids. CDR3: CASSVDGTGSFYYGYTF. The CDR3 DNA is TGTGCCAGCAGCGTAGACGGGACAGGGTCGTTTTACTATGGCTACACCTTC. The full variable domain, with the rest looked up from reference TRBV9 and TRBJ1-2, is DSGVTQTPKHLITATGQRVTLRCSPRSGDLSVYWYQQSLDQGLQFLIQYYNGEERAKGNILERFSAQQFPDLHSELNLSSLELGDSALYFCASSVDGTGSFYYGYTFGSGTRLTVV.

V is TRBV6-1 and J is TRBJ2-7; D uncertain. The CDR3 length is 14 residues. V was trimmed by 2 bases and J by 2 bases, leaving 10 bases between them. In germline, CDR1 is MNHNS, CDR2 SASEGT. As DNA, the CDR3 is TGTGCCAGCAGTGAAAGTGCGGAAGCCTACGAGCAGTACTTC. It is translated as CASSESAEAYEQYF.

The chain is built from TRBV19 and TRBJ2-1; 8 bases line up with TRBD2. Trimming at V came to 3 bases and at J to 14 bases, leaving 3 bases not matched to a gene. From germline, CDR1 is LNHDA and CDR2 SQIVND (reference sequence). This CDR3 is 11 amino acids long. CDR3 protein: CASSIGGGEFF. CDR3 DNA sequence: TGTGCCAGTAGTATCGGGGGGGGTGAGTTCTTC.

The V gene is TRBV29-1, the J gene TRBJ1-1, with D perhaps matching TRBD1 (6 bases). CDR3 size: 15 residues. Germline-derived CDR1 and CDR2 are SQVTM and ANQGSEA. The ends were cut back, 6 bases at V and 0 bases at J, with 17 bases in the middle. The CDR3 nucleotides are TGCAGCGTCCCTTACGAGGGGGGGCTGAACACTGAAGCTTTCTTT. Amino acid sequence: CSVPYEGGLNTEAFF.

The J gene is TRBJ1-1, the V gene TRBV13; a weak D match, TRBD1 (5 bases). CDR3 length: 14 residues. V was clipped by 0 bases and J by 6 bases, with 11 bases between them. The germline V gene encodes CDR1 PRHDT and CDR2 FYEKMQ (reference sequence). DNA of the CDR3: TGTGCCAGCAGCTTAGGGACAGATGGAGCTGAAGCTTTCTTT. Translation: CASSLGTDGAEAFF.

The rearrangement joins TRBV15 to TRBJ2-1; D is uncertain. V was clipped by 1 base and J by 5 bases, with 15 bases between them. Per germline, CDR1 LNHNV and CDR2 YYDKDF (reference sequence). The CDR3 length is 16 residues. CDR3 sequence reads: CATSRGLRMSDNEQFF. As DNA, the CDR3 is TGTGCCACCAGCAGAGGCCTGAGAATGAGTGACAATGAGCAGTTCTTC. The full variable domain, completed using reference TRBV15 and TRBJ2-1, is DAMVIQNPRYQVTQFGKPVTLSCSQTLNHNVMYWYQQKSSQAPKLLFHYYDKDFNNEADTPDNFQSRRPNTSFCFLDIRSPGLGDTAMYLCATSRGLRMSDNEQFFGPGTRLTVL.

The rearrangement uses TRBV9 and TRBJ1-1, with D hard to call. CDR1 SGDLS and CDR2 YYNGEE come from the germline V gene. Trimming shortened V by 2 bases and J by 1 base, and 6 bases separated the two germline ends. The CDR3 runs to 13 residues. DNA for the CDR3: TGTGCCAGCAGCGTCCAGGAGAACACTGAAGCTTTCTTT. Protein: CASSVQENTEAFF.

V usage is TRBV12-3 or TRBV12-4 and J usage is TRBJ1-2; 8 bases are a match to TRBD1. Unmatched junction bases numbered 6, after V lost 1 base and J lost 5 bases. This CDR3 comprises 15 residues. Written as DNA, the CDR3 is TGTGCCAGCAGTTTAGGGGCAGGGGGCTTGTATGGCTACACCTTC. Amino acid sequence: CASSLGAGGLYGYTF.

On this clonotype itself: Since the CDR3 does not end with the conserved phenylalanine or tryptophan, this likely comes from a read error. The chain's CDR3 is CSVVIPREGQENTGELFL. The CDR3 nucleotides are TGCAGCGTTGTTATCCCCCGAGAGGGACAGGAGAACACCGGGGAGCTGTTTCTT. The chain uses TRBV29-1 and TRBJ2-2; TRBD1 matches at 8 bases. The germline CDR1 and CDR2 sequences are SQVTM and ANQGSEA. The junction had 14 bases not matched to a gene; V was cut back by 4 bases and J by 1 base. The CDR3 loop spans 18 amino acids.

For the CDR3, the DNA is TGTGCCAGCAGCCGTGCGGGGGACGATGGGTCACCCCTCCACTTT. Amino acid sequence: CASSRAGDDGSPLHF. This chain uses TRBV2 with TRBJ1-6, with a possible D match to TRBD1 (5 bases). V was clipped by 6 bases and J by 10 bases, with 19 bases between them. Germline-derived CDR1 and CDR2 are SNHLY and FYNNEI. This CDR3 comprises 15 residues.

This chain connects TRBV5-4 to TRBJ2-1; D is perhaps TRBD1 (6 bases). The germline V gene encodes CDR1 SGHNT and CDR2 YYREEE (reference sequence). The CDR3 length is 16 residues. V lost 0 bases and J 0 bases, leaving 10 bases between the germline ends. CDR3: CASSLGTDSSYNEQFF. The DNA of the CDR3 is TGTGCCAGCAGCTTGGGGACAGATAGCTCCTACAATGAGCAGTTCTTC.

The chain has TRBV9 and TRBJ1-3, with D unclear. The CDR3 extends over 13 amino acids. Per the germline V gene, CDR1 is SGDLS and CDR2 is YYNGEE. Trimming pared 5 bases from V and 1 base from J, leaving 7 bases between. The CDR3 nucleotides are TGTGCCAGCAGTGGAACTTCTGGAAACACCATATATTTT. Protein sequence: CASSGTSGNTIYF.

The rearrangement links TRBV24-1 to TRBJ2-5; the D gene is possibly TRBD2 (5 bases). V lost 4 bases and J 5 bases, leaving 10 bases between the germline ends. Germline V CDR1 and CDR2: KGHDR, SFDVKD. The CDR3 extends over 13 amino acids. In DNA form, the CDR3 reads TGTGCCACCAGTGAACATCGAGGGGAGACCCAGTACTTC. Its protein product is CATSEHRGETQYF.

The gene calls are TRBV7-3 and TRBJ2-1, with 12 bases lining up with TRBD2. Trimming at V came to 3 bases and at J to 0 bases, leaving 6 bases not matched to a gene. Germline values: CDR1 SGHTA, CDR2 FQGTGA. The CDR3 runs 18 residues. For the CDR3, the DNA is TGTGCCAGCAGCTTGAGTCCGGGACTAGCGGGCTCCTACAATGAGCAGTTCTTC. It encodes CASSLSPGLAGSYNEQFF.

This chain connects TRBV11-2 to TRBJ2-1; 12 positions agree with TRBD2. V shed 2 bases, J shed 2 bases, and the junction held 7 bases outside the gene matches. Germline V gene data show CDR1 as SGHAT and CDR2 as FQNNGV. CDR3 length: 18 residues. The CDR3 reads CASSLSSGRAWTYNEQFF. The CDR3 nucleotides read TGTGCCAGCAGCTTATCTAGCGGGAGGGCCTGGACCTACAATGAGCAGTTCTTC.